A single sample is the source of the 16 T cell receptor beta chains below, sequenced in a study of blood T cell repertoires in COVID-19. Using immunoSEQ multiplex PCR, the repertoire was profiled, and TCRdb retains in-frame clones only, with some absent. The sample carries about 30,000 clones, approximately 80% recorded once. Sequencing was carried out using peripheral blood. The receptors originated from a man older than 75 with acute or convalescent COVID-19.

V is TRBV9 and J is TRBJ2-5; D perhaps matches TRBD2 (5 bases). This CDR3 contains 13 residues. Germline CDR1 is SGDLS and CDR2 is YYNGEE. Trimming took 0 bases from V and 4 from J, leaving 7 bases between them. This CDR3 reads CASSVGGRETQYF. CDR3 bases: TGTGCCAGCAGCGTAGGTGGGAGAGAGACCCAGTACTTC.

V and J are TRBV7-8 and TRBJ1-2; D remains ambiguous. Per the germline V gene, CDR1 is SGHVS and CDR2 is FQNEAQ. Trimming took 8 bases from V and 4 from J, leaving 11 bases between them. The CDR3 sequence is 12 residues long. Written as DNA, the CDR3 is TGTGCCAGCTCCCTCGGAGGCTATGGCTACACCTTC. Translated: CASSLGGYGYTF.

CDR3 nucleotide sequence: TGTGCCACCAGTGAACCCGGGACAGGGCAAGAGACCCAGTACTTC. It is translated as CATSEPGTGQETQYF. The V and J genes are TRBV24-1 and TRBJ2-5; 9 positions match TRBD1. The CDR3 has 15 amino acids. The germline gives CDR1 KGHDR, CDR2 SFDVKD. The V segment lost 4 bases and the J segment 2 bases; nucleotides outside the gene matches: 4.

The genes are TRBV6-6 and TRBJ2-1, with no clear D. The CDR3 spans 14 residues. V dropped 4 bases and J dropped 3 bases, with 10 bases sitting between them. From germline, CDR1 is MNHNY and CDR2 SVGAGI (reference sequence). The chain's CDR3 is CASSSLENYNEQFF. DNA for the CDR3: TGTGCCAGCAGTTCACTCGAGAACTACAATGAGCAGTTCTTC.

This chain joins TRBV5-1 and TRBJ2-2, with TRBD2 matching over 7 bases. Germline V lookup: CDR1 SGHRS, CDR2 YFSETQ. The J segment lost 0 bases and the V segment lost 1 base, leaving 3 bases of the junction unmatched. CDR3 length equals 16 residues. CDR3 sequence: CASSLRAGANTGELFF. The CDR3 DNA reads as TGCGCCAGCAGCTTGCGGGCGGGAGCGAACACCGGGGAGCTGTTTTTT.

This chain connects TRBV18 to TRBJ2-2; 8 bases map to TRBD1. Per the germline V gene, CDR1 is KGHSH and CDR2 is LQKENI. The J segment lost 6 bases and the V segment lost 3 bases, leaving 3 bases of the junction unmatched. The CDR3 loop spans 14 amino acids. CDR3 bases: TGTGCCAGCTCACCGGTACAGGGGGCCGGGGAGCTGTTTTTT. This encodes CASSPVQGAGELFF.

This chain links TRBV24-1 with TRBJ2-3; 9 bases align to TRBD2. With 3 bases clipped from V and 2 bases from J, the junction kept 5 bases outside the gene matches. Germline values: CDR1 KGHDR, CDR2 SFDVKD. The length of the CDR3 is 16 residues. This chain's CDR3 is CATSDGLASLTDTQYF. CDR3 sequence (DNA): TGTGCCACCAGTGATGGACTAGCGAGTCTCACAGATACGCAGTATTTT.

This chain links TRBV6-5 with TRBJ2-1, with D perhaps TRBD1 (6 bases). Germline CDR1 is MNHEY and CDR2 is SVGAGI. The CDR3 runs to 14 residues. Trimming cost V 0 bases and J 9 bases, with 12 bases left between them. The CDR3 spells CASSYSLQGSEQFF. The DNA for the CDR3 is TGTGCCAGCAGTTACTCGTTACAGGGTAGTGAGCAGTTCTTC.

V gene TRBV21-1 combines with J gene TRBJ1-1; the DNA was not used to check the table's D call, TRBD1. TRBV21-1 is deemed a pseudogene. The CDR3 is made up of 17 amino acids. CDR3 bases: TGTGCCAGCAGCCTAAACTTACGACAGGGGGCTGTCACTGAAGCTTTCTTT. The encoded protein is CASSLNLRQGAVTEAFF.

This clone has just one count. The chain recombines TRBV28 with TRBJ1-2; tentatively, D is TRBD1 (5 bases). The germline gives CDR1 MDHEN, CDR2 SYDVKM. The CDR3 totals 15 residues. Deletions cut 6 bases from V and 1 base from J, with 15 bases between. The CDR3 DNA sequence: TGTGCCAGCAGCCGTGGAGGGGCGGATAACTATGGCTACACCTTC. As protein: CASSRGGADNYGYTF.

The chain carries TRBV19 and TRBJ1-3; D is undetermined. This CDR3 is 15 amino acids long. Trimming removed 3 bases at V and 0 bases at J, with 9 bases between. From germline, CDR1 is LNHDA and CDR2 SQIVND (reference sequence). CDR3 protein: CASSIMGSSGNTIYF. DNA of the CDR3: TGTGCCAGTAGTATTATGGGCAGCTCTGGAAACACCATATATTTT.

CDR3 nucleotide sequence: TGTGCCACCAGGGGACAGGGGGTAAGCGATGAGCAGTTCTTC. This encodes CATRGQGVSDEQFF. The V call is TRBV24-1, the J call TRBJ2-1, with 11 bases lining up with TRBD1. In germline, CDR1 is KGHDR, CDR2 SFDVKD. The junction had 6 bases not matched to a gene; V was cut back by 7 bases and J by 8 bases. The length of the CDR3 is 14 residues.

The chain has TRBV5-1 and TRBJ2-5; 13 nucleotides line up with TRBD2. Germline CDR1 SGHRS, CDR2 YFSETQ. The CDR3 covers 16 residues. Losses at the gene ends were 0 bases for V and 4 bases for J; bases not matched to a gene: 3. CDR3 DNA sequence: TGCGCCAGCAGCTTGGGGACTAGCGGGGGAGGAGAGACCCAGTACTTC. This sequence encodes CASSLGTSGGGETQYF.

The genes are TRBV20-1 and TRBJ1-6; unclear D gene. The CDR3 extends over 11 amino acids. The V end was cut by 4 bases, the J end by 6 bases, with 4 bases between. Germline loops: CDR1 DFQATT, CDR2 SNEGSKA (reference sequence). In DNA form, the CDR3 reads TGCAGTGCTACCTCTAATTCACCCCTCCACTTT. Its translation: CSATSNSPLHF.

This chain uses TRBV6-5 with TRBJ1-4; 7 positions agree with TRBD1. The germline CDR1 and CDR2 sequences are MNHEY and SVGAGI. The CDR3 extends over 15 amino acids. V lost 5 bases, J lost 3 bases, and 6 bases stayed unmatched. This CDR3 is CASSPRQGSNEKLFF. CDR3 sequence (DNA): TGTGCCAGCAGTCCCCGACAGGGATCTAATGAAAAACTGTTTTTT.

The V gene is TRBV6-6, the J gene TRBJ2-2; D uncertain. The germline CDR1 and CDR2 sequences are MNHNY and SVGAGI (reference sequence). Between the trimmed V and J ends, which lost 1 base and 8 bases, there was a span of 5 bases. This CDR3 comprises 12 residues. CDR3 bases: TGTGCCAGCAGTTACTACTCTGGGGAGCTGTTTTTT. This encodes CASSYYSGELFF.